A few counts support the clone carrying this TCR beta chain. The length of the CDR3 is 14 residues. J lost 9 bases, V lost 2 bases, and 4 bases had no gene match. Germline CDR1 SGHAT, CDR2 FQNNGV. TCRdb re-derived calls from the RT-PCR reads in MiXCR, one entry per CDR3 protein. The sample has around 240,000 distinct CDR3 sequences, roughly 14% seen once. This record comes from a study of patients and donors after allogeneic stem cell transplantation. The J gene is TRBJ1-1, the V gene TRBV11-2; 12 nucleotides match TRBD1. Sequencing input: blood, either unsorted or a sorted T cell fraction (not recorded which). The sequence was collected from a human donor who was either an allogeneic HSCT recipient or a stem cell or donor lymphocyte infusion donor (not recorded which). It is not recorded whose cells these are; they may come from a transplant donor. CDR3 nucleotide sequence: TGTGCCAGCAGCTTACTGGGACAGGGGGCTCAAGCTTTCTTT. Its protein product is CASSLLGQGAQAFF.